Presented here are 14 T cell receptor beta chains from one specimen sequenced in a study of cytomegalovirus exposure and HLA in healthy donors. A multiplex PCR was run with 60 Vbeta primers and 13 Jbeta primers. Clones were sequenced by immunoSEQ multiplex PCR, and TCRdb holds only the in-frame ones, with some missing. The sample includes 150,000 or so clones, roughly 80% seen only once; the top ten take approximately 13%. Sequenced: PBMCs. Receptor source: a man aged 40-49 years in good health and CMV-seropositive.

CDR3 nucleotide sequence: TGTGCCAGCAGCTTAACTAGCAGCAATGAGCAGTTCTTC. Encoded protein: CASSLTSSNEQFF. The chain couples TRBV7-3 to TRBJ2-1; D is unresolved. Germline V lookup: CDR1 SGHTA, CDR2 FQGTGA. Trimming cost V 0 bases and J 6 bases, with 6 bases left between them. The length of the CDR3 is 13 residues.

The chain employs TRBV6-1 and TRBJ2-7, with TRBD2 matching over 8 bases. The CDR3 consists of 13 residues. Germline lookup yields CDR1 MNHNS and CDR2 SASEGT. J was trimmed by 1 base and V by 8 bases; bases with no gene match: 4. CDR3: CASGLAGSYEQYF. CDR3 nucleotides: TGTGCCAGCGGACTAGCTGGATCCTACGAGCAGTACTTC.

In its sample, this clone was seen once. The CDR3 region is CASSSGDSQETQYF. The CDR3 bases are TGTGCCAGCAGCTCAGGGGACAGCCAAGAGACCCAGTACTTC. V is TRBV7-2 and J is TRBJ2-5; 7 nucleotides line up with TRBD1. Germline CDR1 reads SGHTA; CDR2 reads FQGNSA. This CDR3 comprises 14 residues. V lost 4 bases and J lost 1; bases outside the gene matches: 3.

The J gene is TRBJ2-3, the V gene TRBV29-1; maybe TRBD2 (6 bases). Deletions cut 6 bases from V and 2 bases from J, with 18 bases between. CDR3 length: 15 residues. CDR1 and CDR2 (germline): SQVTM, ANQGSEA. The CDR3 coding sequence is TGCAGCGTCACGGGAGAATGGTCCTACACAGATACGCAGTATTTT. Translated: CSVTGEWSYTDTQYF.

The chain has TRBV7-2 and TRBJ1-4, with D possibly matching TRBD1 (5 bases). V lost 3 bases, J lost 8 bases, and 19 bases lay in between. CDR3 length: 16 amino acids. Germline CDR1 is SGHTA and CDR2 is FQGNSA. The chain's CDR3 is CASSLPVGGRGEKLFF. In DNA form, the CDR3 reads TGTGCCAGCAGCTTGCCGGTCGGGGGGAGAGGGGAAAAACTGTTTTTT.

This chain uses TRBV18 with TRBJ2-3, with D tentatively TRBD1 (5 bases). This CDR3 region has 13 residues. The germline gives CDR1 KGHSH, CDR2 LQKENI. V was shortened by 3 bases and J by 4 bases, with 8 bases between the two germline ends. The CDR3: CASSPRTSDTQYF. In nucleotides, the CDR3 is TGTGCCAGCTCACCCAGGACATCAGATACGCAGTATTTT.

The genes are TRBV6-5 and TRBJ1-2; D might be TRBD1 (5 bases). This CDR3 has 14 amino acids. V lost 5 bases, J lost 0 bases, and 10 bases lay in between. Germline loops: CDR1 MNHEY, CDR2 SVGAGI. For the CDR3, the DNA is TGTGCCAGCAGTCTTGGACAATCTAACTATGGCTACACCTTC. It translates to CASSLGQSNYGYTF.

This clone was seen only a few times. V is TRBV21-1 and J is TRBJ1-2; the table gives TRBD1 as D, unverified against the DNA. TRBV21-1 is assigned pseudogene status. The CDR3 is 16 amino acids. The CDR3 sequence: CASSKGGHRFNYGYTF. DNA of the CDR3: TGTGCCAGCAGCAAAGGCGGACACCGCTTTAACTATGGCTACACCTTC.

V gene TRBV4-1 combines with J gene TRBJ2-2, with 8 positions matching TRBD2. The trim removed 1 base at V and 3 bases at J, leaving 10 bases unmatched. Germline V CDR1 and CDR2: MGHRA, YSYEKL. The CDR3 length is 18 residues. The CDR3 spells CASSQGKSGSLDTGELFF. The CDR3 DNA is TGCGCCAGCAGCCAAGGAAAAAGCGGGAGCTTGGACACCGGGGAGCTGTTTTTT.

The rearrangement links TRBV6-6 to TRBJ2-1, with a weak D call TRBD2 (5 bases). The CDR3 runs to 13 residues. Germline assignment: CDR1 MNHNY and CDR2 SVGAGI (reference sequence). With 10 bases removed from V and 2 bases from J, the gap between germline ends came to 12 bases. Here the CDR3 reads CATSPTTYNEQFF. CDR3 sequence (DNA): TGTGCCACCTCCCCGACTACCTACAATGAGCAGTTCTTC.

V is TRBV15 and J is TRBJ2-1; no reliable D call. The CDR3 spans 15 residues. The germline gives CDR1 LNHNV, CDR2 YYDKDF (reference sequence). Trimming took 5 bases from V and 4 from J, leaving 15 bases between them. The CDR3 sequence: CATSLDTNPYNEQFF. CDR3 coding DNA: TGTGCCACCAGCCTTGACACCAACCCTTACAATGAGCAGTTCTTC.

The chain couples TRBV11-2 to TRBJ1-1; the match to TRBD1 covers 10 bases. Trimming cost V 5 bases and J 4 bases; bases outside gene matches: 4. This CDR3 is 14 amino acids long. Per the germline V gene, CDR1 is SGHAT and CDR2 is FQNNGV. The CDR3 DNA reads TGTGCCAGCAGCCCTCGGACAGGGGGCACTGAAGCTTTCTTT. It is translated as CASSPRTGGTEAFF.

V usage is TRBV18 and J usage is TRBJ1-3, with D possibly being TRBD1 (6 bases). CDR3 length: 16 amino acids. Germline lookup yields CDR1 KGHSH and CDR2 LQKENI. Between the trimmed V and J ends, which lost 1 base and 4 bases, there was a span of 14 bases. CDR3 sequence (DNA): TGTGCCAGCTCACCACGAAACAGGGAAGGAGGAAACACCATATATTTT. Translated: CASSPRNREGGNTIYF.

V and J are TRBV4-2 and TRBJ2-3; D might be TRBD2 (5 bases). Looked up from germline, CDR1 is LGHNA and CDR2 is YNFKEQ. V was pared by 4 bases and J by 6 bases, with 14 bases between. This CDR3 comprises 14 residues. This CDR3 reads CASSRSGEGDTQYF. For the CDR3, the DNA is TGTGCCAGCAGCCGAAGCGGAGAGGGCGATACGCAGTATTTT.